The rows below give T cell receptor beta chains drawn from one sample of a study of radiotherapy plus CTLA-4 blockade in lung cancer. Generated by immunoSEQ multiplex PCR, the TCRdb table keeps only in-frame clones and is missing some. The table lists about 39,000 clones, more than 70% of them singletons, with 23% in the top ten. Sequenced material: peripheral blood, taken from a patient treated with radiotherapy plus ipilimumab. The origin of the receptors is a human donor with non-small cell lung cancer that progressed on radiotherapy plus ipilimumab. CDR3s include the opening cysteine and the closing phenylalanine or tryptophan. Each record gives: J gene, D gene, clone size, V gene, CDR3 DNA, CDR3 protein. D genes are given only for firm matches. Rows may omit the clone size; those that give it use once, few, many or a size class.

>TRBJ1-5|.|.|TRBV27
TGTGCCAGCAGTTTAGGGAACCCGGGGGTCGGGCCCCAGCATTTT
CASSLGNPGVGPQHF
>TRBJ2-5|TRBD1|.|TRBV5-6
TGTGCCAGCAGCTTCCAACAGGGGGCAGAGACCCAGTACTTC
CASSFQQGAETQYF
>TRBJ1-3|.|.|TRBV5-6
TGTGCCAGCAGCATAACTAGGGGAAACACCATATATTTT
CASSITRGNTIYF
>TRBJ2-2|TRBD2|.|TRBV5-1
TGCGCCAGCAGCTTAGCGGGGGGGCCGTCCGGGGAGCTGTTTTTT
CASSLAGGPSGELFF
>TRBJ1-1|.|.|TRBV10-3
TGTGCCATCAGTGAGTCCATGTCGTCAGGGCCTATGAACACTGAAGCTTTCTTT
CAISESMSSGPMNTEAFF
>TRBJ2-5|TRBD2|.|TRBV5-4
TGTGCCAGCAGCTTGACTAGCGGGGCCCAAGAGACCCAGTACTTC
CASSLTSGAQETQYF
>TRBJ2-7|TRBD1|few|TRBV19
TGTGCCAGTAGTGACAGGGGGCTGGGAGAGCAGTACTTC
CASSDRGLGEQYF
>TRBJ1-4|.|.|TRBV27
TGTGCCAGCAGGAGGGGGGGCGGGACTAATGAAAAACTGTTTTTT
CASRRGGGTNEKLFF
>TRBJ2-5|TRBD1|.|TRBV19
TGTGCCAGTAGCCCACCGGGACAGGGCTGGGAGACCCAGTACTTC
CASSPPGQGWETQYF
>TRBJ2-3|.|.|TRBV5-1
TGCGCCAGCACAAGGACTAGGGGGACAGATACGCAGTATTTT
CASTRTRGTDTQYF
>TRBJ1-5|TRBD1|.|TRBV2
TGTGCCAGCAGAGGGGACAGGGGCTTTAATCAGCCCCAGCATTTT
CASRGDRGFNQPQHF
>TRBJ2-3|TRBD2|few|TRBV23-1
TGCGCCAGCAGTCGGGAGGGGTTCGACACAGATACGCAGTATTTT
CASSREGFDTDTQYF
>TRBJ1-2|.|.|TRBV5-4
TGTGCCAGCAGCGTAGGACTCTCTAACTATGGCTACACCTTC
CASSVGLSNYGYTF
>TRBJ1-2|TRBD1|.|TRBV27
TGTGCCAGCAGTTCCCCTCCAACAGGGGTCTATGGCTACACCTTC
CASSSPPTGVYGYTF
>TRBJ1-2|TRBD1|.|TRBV7-8
TGTGCCAGCAGCTTAGCGACAGGGGTTGGCTACACCTTC
CASSLATGVGYTF
>TRBJ2-7|.|.|TRBV5-4
TGTGCCAGCAGCTTGGATCAGGGCGTCTACGAGCAGTACTTC
CASSLDQGVYEQYF
>TRBJ1-2|TRBD1|few|TRBV11-2
TGTGCCAGCAGCTTACGACAGGGCTGGAACTATGGCTACACCTTC
CASSLRQGWNYGYTF
>TRBJ1-5|.|.|TRBV6-6
TGTGCCAGCAGTGCAACAGGGAGTCAGCCCCAGCATTTT
CASSATGSQPQHF